Many counts were recorded for the clone carrying this T cell receptor (beta chain). Its antigen is not known. This record comes from a study of T cells in Graves' hyperthyroidism and ophthalmopathy. Whole-study results and caveats: Most thyroid clonotypes expanded above 0.001 appeared in blood too. Model-based prediction identified ophthalmopathy a median about 7 months prior to its onset.

Regions amplified from RNA transcripts were the TCR beta CDR3 regions. RT-PCR in the first round (using the HTBI primer set) targeted the TCR CDR3. TCRdb re-called the multiplex PCR reads with MiXCR, one entry per CDR3 protein. The table shows some 570,000 distinct CDR3 sequences, with 17% occurring only once. Enrolled ophthalmopathy patients presented with a Clinical Activity Score of at least 3, a NOSPECS grade of at least 4, and disease duration under 3 months. PBMCs were sourced from less than 12 ml fresh peripheral blood. The CDR3 has 15 residues. CDR1 and CDR2 (germline): LGHNT, FRNRAP. After removal of 5 bases from V and 7 bases from J, the junction contained 8 bases not matched to a gene.

This chain links TRBV12-5 with TRBJ1-5; 10 bases align to TRBD1. The sequenced material came from blood. The receptor's source is a woman in her late teens or twenties with Graves' ophthalmopathy. This chain's CDR3 is CASGPGTGEIQPQHF. The CDR3 DNA is TGTGCTAGTGGTCCCGGGACAGGGGAAATACAGCCCCAGCATTTT.